This passage covers 19 T cell receptor beta chains from one sample sequenced in a study of T cells after yellow fever vaccination. TCRdb re-called the 5' RACE reads through MiXCR, storing one row per CDR3 protein. The sample carries around 310,000 distinct CDR3 sequences, 3% to 4.5% recorded once. The sample consisted of PBMCs, taken 5 days after the yellow fever booster vaccination. Receptors originate from a man aged 18 to 35 who received the YFV17D yellow fever vaccine.

This clonotype was seen ten or more times. The V call is TRBV30, the J call TRBJ2-1; no clear D gene. From germline, CDR1 is GTSNPN and CDR2 SVGIG (reference sequence). This CDR3 has 14 residues. Deletions cut 3 bases from V and 0 bases from J, with 9 bases between. Here the CDR3 reads CAWRPKGSYNEQFF. DNA of the CDR3: TGTGCCTGGAGGCCCAAGGGCTCCTACAATGAGCAGTTCTTC.

The CDR3 DNA is TGTGCCAGCAGTGAACCGGAAGGTGAATACACCTACGAGCAGTACTTC. It yields the protein CASSEPEGEYTYEQYF. The genes are TRBV2 and TRBJ2-7; D unresolved. The CDR3 covers 16 residues. Germline assignment: CDR1 SNHLY and CDR2 FYNNEI. V lost 2 bases, J lost 2 bases, and 16 bases lay in between.

The genes are TRBV12-2 and TRBJ2-7. TRBV12-2 is a listed pseudogene. This CDR3 region has 10 residues. Here the CDR3 reads CASRLNEQYF. CDR3 bases: TGTGCAAGTCGCTTAAACGAGCAGTACTTC.

This clonotype showed up many times. The gene calls are TRBV24-1 and TRBJ2-7; the D gene could be TRBD1 or TRBD2 (6 bases each). CDR1 is KGHDR, CDR2 SFDVKD, per germline. CDR3 length: 11 residues. V was trimmed by 9 bases and J by 5 bases, leaving 10 bases between them. The CDR3 is CATGGGNEQYF. CDR3 in DNA: TGTGCCACCGGAGGGGGTAACGAGCAGTACTTC.

This clonotype came up a few times. The V gene is TRBV9, the J gene TRBJ1-5; no reliable D call. The germline V gene has CDR1 SGDLS and CDR2 YYNGEE. The CDR3 is made up of 13 amino acids. The V gene lost 4 bases and the J gene lost 0 bases, with 5 bases spanning the gap. CDR3 coding DNA: TGTGCCAGCAGCAAAAGTAGCAATCAGCCCCAGCATTTT. It is translated as CASSKSSNQPQHF. Variable domain in full (rest from reference TRBV9 and TRBJ1-5): DSGVTQTPKHLITATGQRVTLRCSPRSGDLSVYWYQQSLDQGLQFLIQYYNGEERAKGNILERFSAQQFPDLHSELNLSSLELGDSALYFCASSKSSNQPQHFGDGTRLSIL.

This clonotype was counted a few times. This sequence joins TRBV5-4 and TRBJ2-1; D remains ambiguous. Germline V gene lookup returns CDR1 SGHNT and CDR2 YYREEE (reference sequence). The length of the CDR3 is 15 residues. V was pared by 0 bases and J by 0 bases, with 7 bases between. The CDR3 sequence is CASSLDRYSYNEQFF. The CDR3 DNA reads as TGTGCCAGCAGCTTGGACCGCTACTCCTACAATGAGCAGTTCTTC.

A few counts support this clonotype. The chain has TRBV4-1 and TRBJ2-1; 9 positions agree with TRBD1. V trimming: 0 bases; J trimming: 6 bases; junction bases outside the gene matches: 3. The V gene's germline CDR1 is MGHRA and CDR2 YSYEKL. The CDR3 is made up of 15 amino acids. This chain's CDR3 is CASSQDRDRVNEQFF. The DNA for the CDR3 is TGCGCCAGCAGCCAAGATCGGGACAGGGTCAATGAGCAGTTCTTC.

This clonotype turned up a few times. In DNA, the CDR3 is TGTGCCAGCAGTTGGGACAGGGACGGGAATTCACCCCTCCACTTT. It codes for CASSWDRDGNSPLHF. The chain links TRBV6-5 to TRBJ1-6; 9 bases are a match to TRBD1. The CDR3 totals 15 residues. Per germline, CDR1 MNHEY and CDR2 SVGAGI. V was pared by 4 bases and J by 7 bases, with 5 bases of the junction left unmatched.

This sequence joins TRBV7-2 and TRBJ1-6; D is ambiguous. V shed 1 base and J shed 10 bases, with 8 bases lying between them. The germline gives CDR1 SGHTA, CDR2 FQGNSA. The CDR3 is 13 residues long. CDR3 residues: CASSLEAGSPLHF. CDR3 nucleotide sequence: TGTGCCAGCAGCTTAGAGGCCGGGTCACCCCTCCACTTT.

The chain recombines TRBV7-9 with TRBJ2-3; D is ambiguous. The V gene's germline CDR1 is SEHNR and CDR2 FQNEAQ (reference sequence). CDR3 length equals 12 residues. V shed 5 bases and J shed 7 bases, with 10 bases lying between them. The CDR3 spells CASSLDPNTQYF. DNA of the CDR3: TGTGCCAGCAGCCTAGATCCCAATACGCAGTATTTT.

The genes are TRBV15 and TRBJ1-6; D remains unclear. Deletions cut 0 bases from V and 10 bases from J, with 10 bases between. Germline loops: CDR1 LNHNV, CDR2 YYDKDF (reference sequence). CDR3 length: 14 residues. CDR3 sequence reads: CATSREWSGSPLHF. The DNA of the CDR3 is TGTGCCACCAGCAGAGAATGGTCGGGATCACCCCTCCACTTT.

The chain carries TRBV20-1 and TRBJ2-3, with 9 bases that match TRBD1. Germline V gives CDR1 DFQATT, CDR2 SNEGSKA (reference sequence). V shed 1 base, J shed 4 bases, and the junction held 9 bases outside the gene matches. CDR3 size: 16 residues. This CDR3 is CSARGAGTGYADTQYF. CDR3 bases: TGCAGTGCTAGAGGGGCCGGGACAGGGTATGCAGATACGCAGTATTTT.

The chain recombines TRBV13 with TRBJ2-3, with TRBD1 matching over 7 bases. CDR1 is PRHDT, CDR2 FYEKMQ, per germline (reference sequence). The V gene end was trimmed by 2 bases and the J gene end by 0 bases; junction bases not matched to a gene: 2. The CDR3 runs 15 residues. The CDR3 nucleotides are TGTGCCAGCAGCTTATTCAGGGGGAGCACAGATACGCAGTATTTT. Its protein product is CASSLFRGSTDTQYF.

This clonotype was found many times. The genes are TRBV10-3 and TRBJ2-1; D might be TRBD2 (6 bases). Germline V lookup: CDR1 ENHRY, CDR2 SYGVKD. The V gene lost 6 bases and the J gene lost 8 bases, with 14 bases spanning the gap. CDR3 size: 13 residues. The CDR3 protein is CAISMEGRDEQFF. DNA for the CDR3: TGTGCCATCAGCATGGAGGGCCGGGATGAGCAGTTCTTC.

This clonotype has just a few counts. The V call is TRBV4-1, the J call TRBJ2-5; either TRBD1 or TRBD2 may supply D (6 bases each). CDR1 and CDR2 from the germline V gene are MGHRA and YSYEKL. The CDR3 covers 16 residues. V was pared by 1 base and J by 2 bases, with 14 bases between. DNA for the CDR3: TGCGCCAGCAGCCAAGGAGGGGGGACAACTCAAGAGACCCAGTACTTC. Translation: CASSQGGGTTQETQYF.

This sequence joins TRBV29-1 and TRBJ2-2, with D maybe TRBD2 (5 bases). Between the trimmed V and J ends, which lost 4 bases and 2 bases, there was a span of 11 bases. The CDR3 loop spans 14 amino acids. The germline CDR1 and CDR2 sequences are SQVTM and ANQGSEA. The CDR3 nucleotides read TGCAGCGTTGCTGGCGGGCTAAACACCGGGGAGCTGTTTTTT. Translated: CSVAGGLNTGELFF.

This clonotype was counted at least ten times. The V and J genes are TRBV5-1 and TRBJ1-1; unclear D gene. There are 14 residues in the CDR3. Germline assignment: CDR1 SGHRS and CDR2 YFSETQ. V lost 0 bases to trimming and J lost 5 bases, with 11 bases between them. CDR3 loop: CASSLDFGDTEAFF. The CDR3 DNA reads TGCGCCAGCAGCTTGGATTTTGGGGATACTGAAGCTTTCTTT.

Many counts were recorded for this clonotype. V gene TRBV7-2 combines with J gene TRBJ2-1, with 10 bases identical to TRBD2. Germline V gene sequence: CDR1 SGHTA, CDR2 FQGNSA. The V segment lost 5 bases and the J segment 8 bases; nucleotides outside the gene matches: 9. The CDR3 sequence is 15 residues long. The CDR3 loop is CASSSTSGARDEQFF. The DNA for the CDR3 is TGTGCCAGCAGCAGCACTAGCGGGGCCCGGGATGAGCAGTTCTTC.

This clonotype was detected only a few times. The gene calls are TRBV10-3 and TRBJ2-3, with D hard to call. Trimming removed 10 bases at V and 4 bases at J, with 18 bases between. The CDR3 extends over 14 amino acids. Germline CDR1 ENHRY, CDR2 SYGVKD. CDR3 residues: CATRVTTTADTQYF. The CDR3 DNA sequence: TGTGCCACCCGGGTTACAACAACTGCAGATACGCAGTATTTT.